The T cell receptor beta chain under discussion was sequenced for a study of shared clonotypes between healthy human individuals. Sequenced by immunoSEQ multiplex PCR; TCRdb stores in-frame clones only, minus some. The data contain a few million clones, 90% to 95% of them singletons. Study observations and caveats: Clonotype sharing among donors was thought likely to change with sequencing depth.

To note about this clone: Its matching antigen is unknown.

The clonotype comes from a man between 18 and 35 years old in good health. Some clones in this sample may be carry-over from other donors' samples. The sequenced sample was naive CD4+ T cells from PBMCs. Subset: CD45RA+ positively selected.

The CDR3: CASTPWGQGARGYTF. As DNA, the CDR3 is TGTGCCAGCACCCCGTGGGGGCAGGGGGCTCGTGGCTACACCTTC. The chain employs TRBV28 and TRBJ1-2; TRBD1 aligns across 8 bases. The V gene's germline CDR1 is MDHEN and CDR2 SYDVKM. Trimming at V came to 7 bases and at J to 7 bases, leaving 14 bases not matched to a gene. The CDR3 runs 15 residues.